This TCR beta chain was identified during a study of blood T cell repertoires in COVID-19. Sequencing used immunoSEQ multiplex PCR; TCRdb keeps in-frame clones, though not all of them. Here the sample spans approximately 130,000 clones, more than 70% being singletons. The V end lost 5 bases, the J end lost 8 bases, and 18 bases lay between the germline ends. This CDR3 is built from 14 residues. Germline V gene data show CDR1 as MNHEY and CDR2 as SVGEGT. Specimen: peripheral blood. J is TRBJ1-2 and V is TRBV6-2 or TRBV6-3; no clear D. This TCR came from an elderly man with active or convalescent COVID-19. The CDR3 coding sequence is TGTGCCAGCAGTGACCCCCGGGGTGACATGGGCTACACCTTC. It encodes CASSDPRGDMGYTF.